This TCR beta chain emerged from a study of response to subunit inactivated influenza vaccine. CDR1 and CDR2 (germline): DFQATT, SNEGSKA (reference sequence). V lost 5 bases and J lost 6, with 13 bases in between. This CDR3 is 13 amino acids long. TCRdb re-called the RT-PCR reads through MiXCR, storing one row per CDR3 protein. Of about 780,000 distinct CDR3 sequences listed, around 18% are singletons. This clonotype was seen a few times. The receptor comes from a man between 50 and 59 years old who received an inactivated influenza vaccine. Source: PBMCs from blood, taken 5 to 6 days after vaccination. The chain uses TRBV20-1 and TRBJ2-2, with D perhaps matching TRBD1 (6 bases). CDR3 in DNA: TGCAGTGCTGGGTACAGGGTCGCCGGGGAGCTGTTTTTT. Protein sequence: CSAGYRVAGELFF.